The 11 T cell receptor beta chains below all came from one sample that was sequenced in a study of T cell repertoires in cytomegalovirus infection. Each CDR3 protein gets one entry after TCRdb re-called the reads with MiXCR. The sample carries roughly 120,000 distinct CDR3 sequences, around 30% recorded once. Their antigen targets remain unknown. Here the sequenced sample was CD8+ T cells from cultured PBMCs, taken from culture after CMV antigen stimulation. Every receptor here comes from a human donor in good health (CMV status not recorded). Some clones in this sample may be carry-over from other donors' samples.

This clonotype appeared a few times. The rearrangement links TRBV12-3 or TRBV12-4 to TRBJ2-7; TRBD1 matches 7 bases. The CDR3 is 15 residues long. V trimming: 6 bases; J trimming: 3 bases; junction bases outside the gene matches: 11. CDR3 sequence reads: CASRRTGDYYYEQYF. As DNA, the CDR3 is TGTGCCAGCAGAAGGACAGGCGATTATTACTACGAGCAGTACTTC.

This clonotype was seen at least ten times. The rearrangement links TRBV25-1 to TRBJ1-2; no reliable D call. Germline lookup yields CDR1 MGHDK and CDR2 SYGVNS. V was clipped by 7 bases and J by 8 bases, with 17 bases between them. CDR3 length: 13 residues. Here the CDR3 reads CASTLGEGLGYTF. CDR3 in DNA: TGTGCCAGCACCCTTGGGGAGGGTCTCGGCTACACCTTC.

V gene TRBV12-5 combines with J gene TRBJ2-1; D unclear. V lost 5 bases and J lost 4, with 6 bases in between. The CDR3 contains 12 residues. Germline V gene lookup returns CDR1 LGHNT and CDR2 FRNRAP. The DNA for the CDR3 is TGTGCTAGTGGTGGAGTGTACAATGAGCAGTTCTTC. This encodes CASGGVYNEQFF.

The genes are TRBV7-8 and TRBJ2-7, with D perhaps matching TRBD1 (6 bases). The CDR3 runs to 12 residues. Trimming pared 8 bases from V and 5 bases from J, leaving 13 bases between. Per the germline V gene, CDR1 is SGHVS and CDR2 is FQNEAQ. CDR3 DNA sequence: TGTGCCAGCCGGAGCAGGGGCGACGAGCAGTACTTC. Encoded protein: CASRSRGDEQYF.

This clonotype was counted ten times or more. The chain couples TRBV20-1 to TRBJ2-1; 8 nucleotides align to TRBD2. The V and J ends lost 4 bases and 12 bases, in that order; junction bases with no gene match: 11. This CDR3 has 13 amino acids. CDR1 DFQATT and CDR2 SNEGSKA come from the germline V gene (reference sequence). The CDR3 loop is CSAIVGGALGQFF. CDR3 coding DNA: TGCAGTGCTATTGTCGGGGGGGCGTTAGGGCAGTTCTTC.

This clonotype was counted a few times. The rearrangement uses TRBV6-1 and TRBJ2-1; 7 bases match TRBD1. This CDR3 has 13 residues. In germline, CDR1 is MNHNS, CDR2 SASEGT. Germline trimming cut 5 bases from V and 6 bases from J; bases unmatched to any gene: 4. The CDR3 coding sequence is TGTGCCAGCAGTTCCGGGACAGTCAATGAGCAGTTCTTC. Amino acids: CASSSGTVNEQFF.

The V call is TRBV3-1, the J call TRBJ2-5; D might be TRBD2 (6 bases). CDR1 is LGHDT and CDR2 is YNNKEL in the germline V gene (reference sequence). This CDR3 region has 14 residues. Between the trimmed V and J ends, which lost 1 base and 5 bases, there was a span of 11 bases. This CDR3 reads CASSQAGVEETQYF. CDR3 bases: TGTGCCAGCAGCCAAGCGGGGGTGGAGGAGACCCAGTACTTC.

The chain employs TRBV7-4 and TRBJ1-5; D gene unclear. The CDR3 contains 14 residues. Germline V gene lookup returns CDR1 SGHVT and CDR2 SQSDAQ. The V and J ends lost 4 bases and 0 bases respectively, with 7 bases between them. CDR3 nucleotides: TGTGCCAGCAGCTGGGCCGATAGCAATCAGCCCCAGCATTTT. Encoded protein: CASSWADSNQPQHF.

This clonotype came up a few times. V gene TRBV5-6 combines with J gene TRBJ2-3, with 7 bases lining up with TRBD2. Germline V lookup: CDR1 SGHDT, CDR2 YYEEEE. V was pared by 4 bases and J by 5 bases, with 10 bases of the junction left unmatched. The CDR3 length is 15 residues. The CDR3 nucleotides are TGTGCCAGCAGCACTGACATGGAGCGGGGAGATACGCAGTATTTT. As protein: CASSTDMERGDTQYF.

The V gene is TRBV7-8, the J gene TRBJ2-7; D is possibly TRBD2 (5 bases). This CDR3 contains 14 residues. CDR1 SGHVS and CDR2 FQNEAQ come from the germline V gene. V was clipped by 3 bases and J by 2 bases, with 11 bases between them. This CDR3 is CASSFASGTYEQYF. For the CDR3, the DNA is TGTGCCAGCAGCTTCGCCAGCGGAACCTACGAGCAGTACTTC. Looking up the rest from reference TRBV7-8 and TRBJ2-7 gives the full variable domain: GAGVSQSPRYKVAKRGQDVALRCDPISGHVSLFWYQQALGQGPEFLTYFQNEAQLDKSGLPSDRFFAERPEGSVSTLKIQRTQQEDSAVYLCASSFASGTYEQYFGPGTRLTVT.

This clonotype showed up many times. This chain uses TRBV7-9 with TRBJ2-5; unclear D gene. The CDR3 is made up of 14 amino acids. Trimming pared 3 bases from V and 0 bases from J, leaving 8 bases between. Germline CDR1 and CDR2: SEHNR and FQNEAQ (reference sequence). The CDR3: CASSFGSYQETQYF. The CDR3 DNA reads TGTGCCAGCAGCTTCGGCAGCTACCAAGAGACCCAGTACTTC.